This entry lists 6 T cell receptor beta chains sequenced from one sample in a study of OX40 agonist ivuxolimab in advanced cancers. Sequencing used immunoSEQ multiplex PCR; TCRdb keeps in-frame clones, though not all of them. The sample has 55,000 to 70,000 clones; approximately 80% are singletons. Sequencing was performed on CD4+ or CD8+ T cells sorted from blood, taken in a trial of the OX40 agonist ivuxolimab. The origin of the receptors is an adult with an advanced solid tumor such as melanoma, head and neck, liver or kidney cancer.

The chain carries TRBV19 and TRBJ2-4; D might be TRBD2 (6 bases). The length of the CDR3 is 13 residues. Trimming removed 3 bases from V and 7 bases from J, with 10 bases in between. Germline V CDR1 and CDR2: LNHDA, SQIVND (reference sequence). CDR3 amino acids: CASSISGSNIQYF. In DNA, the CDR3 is TGTGCCAGTAGTATTTCCGGGAGCAACATTCAGTACTTC.

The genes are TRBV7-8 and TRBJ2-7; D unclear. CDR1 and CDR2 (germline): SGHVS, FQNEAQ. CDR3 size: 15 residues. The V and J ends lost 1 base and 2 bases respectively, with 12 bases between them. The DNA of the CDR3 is TGTGCCAGCAGCTTAGAGAGGCTGCGGCCCTACGAGCAGTACTTC. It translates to CASSLERLRPYEQYF.

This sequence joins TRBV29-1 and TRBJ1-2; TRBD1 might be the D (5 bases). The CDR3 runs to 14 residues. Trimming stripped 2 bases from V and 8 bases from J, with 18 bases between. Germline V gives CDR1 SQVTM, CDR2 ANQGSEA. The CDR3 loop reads CSVEFSGQDLGYTF. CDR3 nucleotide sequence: TGCAGCGTTGAATTTTCAGGACAAGACCTCGGCTACACCTTC.

CDR3: CASREGQTYGKLFF. In DNA form, the CDR3 reads TGTGCCAGCAGGGAGGGGCAGACTTACGGAAAACTGTTTTTT. This rearrangement joins TRBV5-6 to TRBJ1-4; D is perhaps TRBD1 (5 bases). CDR1 SGHDT and CDR2 YYEEEE come from the germline V gene. The CDR3 is made up of 14 amino acids. Trimming took 5 bases from V and 10 from J, leaving 18 bases between them.

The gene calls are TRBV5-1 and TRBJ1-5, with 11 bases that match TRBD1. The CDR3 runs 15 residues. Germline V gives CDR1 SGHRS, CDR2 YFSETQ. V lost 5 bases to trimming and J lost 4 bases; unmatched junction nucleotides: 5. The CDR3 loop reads CASRPGTGGNQPQHF. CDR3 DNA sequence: TGCGCCAGCAGGCCTGGGACAGGGGGTAATCAGCCCCAGCATTTT.

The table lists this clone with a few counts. Written as DNA, the CDR3 is TGTGCCAGCAGGGGACTAGCGGGAGAGGTCCAGTACTTC. This encodes CASRGLAGEVQYF. V usage is TRBV6-1 and J usage is TRBJ2-5; TRBD2 aligns across 14 bases. V gave up 6 bases and J gave up 10 bases; unmatched junction bases: 4. The CDR3 has 13 residues. CDR1 is MNHNS and CDR2 is SASEGT in the germline V gene.